This T cell receptor beta chain was identified in a study of neoadjuvant anti-PD-1 for oral cavity cancer (dated by TCRdb to about 2021). About the investigation overall: Three to four biweekly doses of nivolumab at 3 mg/kg were mostly administered to patients before curative-intent surgical resection. A fourth nivolumab dose was given around day 43 to patients without progression, and definitive surgical resection was performed in those patients on days 50-56. Under RECIST 1.1, a patient counted as a responder if showing complete response, partial response or stable disease, and as a non-responder if showing progression. There were 11 to 13 patients in the parent correlative cohort, and the response rate was roughly 34%.

General findings and caveats noted by the study authors: Higher pretreatment blood Treg/Th17 ratios correlated with higher pretreatment blood TCRbeta clonality and lower post-treatment tumor TCRbeta clonality. The TCR analyses had only three patients in each response group, and the authors called for validation in larger cohorts. Greater tumor shrinkage was correlated with larger post-treatment sizes of preexisting intratumoral clones, suggesting that expansion of preexisting clones contributed to response.

Concerning this clone: Its antigen is unknown. Base qualities were left out, and no much larger clone turns up one base away.

What this sample's time point label stands for: before neoadjuvant nivolumab. Patients were newly diagnosed with stage II-IVA oral cavity squamous cell carcinoma and had received no prior systemic or radiation treatment. The cohort consisted of patients with HPV-negative, locally advanced oral cavity squamous cell carcinoma. Samples were obtained from a longitudinal correlative study of a single-arm phase II trial of neoadjuvant nivolumab in oral cavity squamous cell carcinoma. Subject-matched pre- and post-treatment PBMCs and tumors from three responders and three non-responders were subjected to genomic DNA-based TCRbeta sequencing. For tumor tissue, genomic DNA extraction relied on the Maxwell RSC DNA from Tissue kit. For survey sequencing of tumor libraries, mostly approximately 4.4 ug of input genomic DNA was used, and two replicates were run per sample. The immunoSEQ hsTCRbeta kit was used to prepare TCRbeta libraries according to the manufacturer's instructions. The finished libraries were brought together in one pool at approximately 3 nM, which was then read using an Illumina NovaSeq 6000 S4 flow cell. The paper's processing steps were these. The immunoSEQ Analyzer handled quality control and preprocessing of the raw data. The analysis was limited to productive rearrangements, and each clonotype was defined by a unique CDR3 amino acid sequence. Repertoire clonality was estimated as the Gini-Simpson index, computed with the R package tcR. Student's t test was used to compare Gini indices, while Pearson correlation assessed associations with tumor size change. TCRdb mirrors the immuneACCESS table, restricted to in-frame sequences. Some clones are absent from its copies; in checked studies, under half trace to an unresolved V gene, and the reason for the others is unknown. Clonal size and the V and J genes are those of that table, whereas D and trimming came from the DNA. Here the sample has under 10,000 clones; 65% to 80% occur a single time. Of the sample, roughly 8% falls within the top ten clones.

The material sequenced was tumor tissue, taken before nivolumab (anti-PD-1) treatment. This receptor was identified in a person between 40 and 79 years old with oral cavity squamous cell carcinoma.

The DNA is as follows: TGTGCCAGCAGCATCAGCGGGGTAGCTAACAATGAGCAGTTCTTC. Translated, it reads CASSISGVANNEQFF. The V gene is TRBV11-2 and the J gene is TRBJ2-1; the junction holds 7 bases that match TRBD2. The CDR3 measures 15 amino acids from cysteine to phenylalanine. The entry retains the CDR3 DNA only, 45 bases that are in frame from base 1. Trimming accounts for 5 bases at V and 5 bases at J, while the number of junction bases matched to no gene is 9. From the germline V gene, CDR1 is SGHAT and CDR2 is FQNNGV.